A selection of T cell receptor beta chains follows, all from one sample in a study of control samples from healthy donors and cancer patients. Here immunoSEQ multiplex PCR was the method, and the copy in TCRdb shows in-frame clones only, minus some. The sample comprises around 68,000 clones, 83% of which are singletons, and approximately 15% rests with the top ten. Specimen: blood. All receptors come from a man aged 60 to 69 in good health. Both conserved end residues are part of each CDR3. Fields, in order: V gene, D gene, clone size, J gene, CDR3 DNA, CDR3 protein. A D gene is named only where the DNA matches it firmly. Expanded clones are given a class, and other clones once, few, many or no size at all.

>TRBV18|.|.|TRBJ2-7
TGTGCCAGCTCACCATTGGGGGGCCTCTACGAGCAGTACTTC
CASSPLGGLYEQYF
>TRBV7-2|.|.|TRBJ2-7
TGTGCCAGCAGCTTAGAATTGGGAACGGGGGAGCAGTACTTC
CASSLELGTGEQYF
>TRBV13|TRBD1|.|TRBJ1-1
TGTGCCAGCAGCTTACTCGCAGGGGGGAACACTGAAGCTTTCTTT
CASSLLAGGNTEAFF
>TRBV6-6|TRBD1|.|TRBJ1-6
TGTGCCAGCAGTTACTCCTTGGACAGGGGCTCACCCCTCCACTTT
CASSYSLDRGSPLHF
>TRBV7-6|.|.|TRBJ2-1
TGTGCCAGCAGCTTAGCTGGGACCGCGGTCGCCTCCTACAATGAGCAGTTCTTC
CASSLAGTAVASYNEQFF
>TRBV18|TRBD1|few|TRBJ1-5
TGTGCCAGCTCCCCCGGACAGGGGGCTAATCAGCCCCAGCATTTT
CASSPGQGANQPQHF
>TRBV7-9|TRBD1|.|TRBJ2-7
TGTGCCAGCAGCTCCTCGACAGGGAGCGAGCAGTACTTC
CASSSSTGSEQYF
>TRBV7-9|.|.|TRBJ2-2
TGTGCCAGCCCCCCCCTACCGGGTTACACCGGGGAGCTGTTTTTT
CASPPLPGYTGELFF
>TRBV2|.|few|TRBJ2-7
TGTGCCAGCAGTGTTTTCAGGGACCGCTCCGGGGTCTACGAGCAGTACTTC
CASSVFRDRSGVYEQYF
>TRBV4-2|TRBD1|once|TRBJ2-1
TGTGCCAGCAGCCTTTCACCGGGACAGGGGCGATGGAACTTCTACAATGAGCAGTTCTTC
CASSLSPGQGRWNFYNEQFF
>TRBV18|.|.|TRBJ2-5
TGTGCCAGCTCACCGCCGGGGACGGCGGGGACCCAGTACTTC
CASSPPGTAGTQYF
>TRBV6-2/TRBV6-3|TRBD2|.|TRBJ2-1
TGTGCCAGCAGTCCCGTCCCGACTAGCGGGAACAATGAGCAGTTCTTC
CASSPVPTSGNNEQFF
>TRBV9|.|.|TRBJ2-1
TGTGCCAGCAGTGCAGGGACCAATGAGCAGTTCTTC
CASSAGTNEQFF
>TRBV7-8|.|.|TRBJ2-1
TGTGCCAGCAGATTAGGGGGGCGGCAGAGGGTCAATGAGCAGTTCTTC
CASRLGGRQRVNEQFF
>TRBV2|TRBD1|.|TRBJ2-2
TGTGCCAGCAGCCCGGACAGGGGGCGAACCGGGGAGCTGTTTTTT
CASSPDRGRTGELFF
>TRBV7-9|TRBD1|few|TRBJ1-1
TGTGCCAGCAGCTCCCCGGGACAGGGGGTCCCTGAAGCTTTCTTT
CASSSPGQGVPEAFF
>TRBV5-1|.|.|TRBJ2-2
TGCGCCAGCAGCTCAACAATCGGGGCCGGGGAGCTGTTTTTT
CASSSTIGAGELFF
>TRBV27|TRBD1|.|TRBJ1-1
TGTGCCAGCAGAGTCTACCGGGACAGGGAGAACACTGAAGCTTTCTTT
CASRVYRDRENTEAFF
>TRBV27|.|.|TRBJ2-7
TGTGCCAGCAGTCCCCCTCCCCCTTCCACCGAGCAGTACTTC
CASSPPPPSTEQYF
>TRBV2|TRBD1|.|TRBJ2-5
TGTGCCAGCAATGGACAGGGGGTCCAAGAGACCCAGTACTTC
CASNGQGVQETQYF
>TRBV15|TRBD1|.|TRBJ2-7
TGTGCCACCAGCACTCGGACAGGGGTCTACGAGCAGTACTTC
CATSTRTGVYEQYF
>TRBV3-1/TRBV3-2|.|once|TRBJ2-4
TGTGCCAGCAGCGGAGCCGGCATTCAGTACTTC
CASSGAGIQYF
>TRBV3-1/TRBV3-2|.|.|TRBJ1-5
TGTGCCAGCAGCCCATCCTCAGGGCTGGACTATAGCAATCAGCCCCAGCATTTT
CASSPSSGLDYSNQPQHF
>TRBV6-2/TRBV6-3|.|.|TRBJ2-1
TGTGCCAGCAGCACTTTGAGTAATGAGCAGTTCTTC
CASSTLSNEQFF
>TRBV19|TRBD1|.|TRBJ2-3
TGTGCCAGTAGTCCTGCCGTGACAGGGGGGGCAGATACGCAGTATTTT
CASSPAVTGGADTQYF
>TRBV10-2|TRBD2|few|TRBJ2-7
TGCGCCAGCAGGAGCGGGAGTGTCGAGCAGTACTTC
CASRSGSVEQYF
>TRBV30|.|.|TRBJ1-1
TGTGCCTGGAGTGAAGGGACCAACACTGAAGCTTTCTTT
CAWSEGTNTEAFF
>TRBV5-4|.|.|TRBJ2-5
TGTGCCAGCAGCCAAGGAATCTCGGACCGAGGGGAGACCCAGTACTTC
CASSQGISDRGETQYF
>TRBV10-2|.|.|TRBJ2-7
TGCGCCAGCAGGGGACTTGGGCGGGATCTCTCCTACGAGCAGTACTTC
CASRGLGRDLSYEQYF
>TRBV14|.|.|TRBJ2-2
TGTGCCAGCAGCCAAGACAGAGGGGCAAACACCGGGGAGCTGTTTTTT
CASSQDRGANTGELFF
>TRBV6-6|.|few|TRBJ1-5
TGTGCCACTCCGAACAGGGAGGGCAATCAGCCCCAGCATTTT
CATPNREGNQPQHF
>TRBV27|.|few|TRBJ1-6
TGTGCCAGCAGTTACGGGGGAGGTGCTTCACCCCTCCACTTT
CASSYGGGASPLHF
>TRBV6-2/TRBV6-3|.|.|TRBJ1-4
TGTGCCAGCAGTCGCGCGACAGGTAGAAATGAAAAACTGTTTTTT
CASSRATGRNEKLFF
>TRBV11-2|TRBD1|.|TRBJ1-5
TGTGCCAGCAGCTTAGGGGACAGTAGCAATCAGCCCCAGCATTTT
CASSLGDSSNQPQHF
>TRBV18|TRBD1|.|TRBJ1-2
TGTGCCAGCTCAAGGGACAGTGGGGTAGTCGATGGCTACACCTTC
CASSRDSGVVDGYTF
>TRBV29-1|.|.|TRBJ2-3
TGCAGCGTTGAAGATTTAGGTGAGCAGTATTTT
CSVEDLGEQYF
>TRBV27|TRBD1|once|TRBJ1-1
TGTGCCAGCAGTTTGCGGGACAGGGGAGGTAGGATGAACACTGAAGCTTTCTTT
CASSLRDRGGRMNTEAFF
>TRBV7-9|TRBD2|.|TRBJ2-3
TGTGCCAGCGGGATTAAGCGGGAGGACATCACAGATACGCAGTATTTT
CASGIKREDITDTQYF